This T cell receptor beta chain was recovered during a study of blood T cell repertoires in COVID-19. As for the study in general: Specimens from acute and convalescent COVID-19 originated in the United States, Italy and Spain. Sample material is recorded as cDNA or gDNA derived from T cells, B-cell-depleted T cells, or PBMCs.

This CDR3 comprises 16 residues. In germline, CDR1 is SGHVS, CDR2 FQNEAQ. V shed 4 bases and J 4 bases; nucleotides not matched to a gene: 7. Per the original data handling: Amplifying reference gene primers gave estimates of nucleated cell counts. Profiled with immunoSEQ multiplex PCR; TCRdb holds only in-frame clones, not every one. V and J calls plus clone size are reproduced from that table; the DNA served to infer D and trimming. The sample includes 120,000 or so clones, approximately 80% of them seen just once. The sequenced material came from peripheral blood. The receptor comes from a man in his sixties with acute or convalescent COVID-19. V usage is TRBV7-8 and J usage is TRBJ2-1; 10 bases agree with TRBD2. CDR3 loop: CASSSPSGRAYNEQFF. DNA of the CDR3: TGTGCCAGCAGCTCCCCGAGCGGGAGGGCTTACAATGAGCAGTTCTTC.